This T cell receptor beta chain was recorded in a study of blood T cell repertoires in COVID-19. About the research overall: Samples taken during acute and convalescent COVID-19 were collected in the United States, Italy and Spain.

This clone turned up a few times. J lost 7 bases, V lost 6 bases, and 8 bases had no gene match. The CDR3 runs 14 residues. CDR1 and CDR2 from the germline V gene are SGHTS and YDEGEE. The method was immunoSEQ multiplex PCR; TCRdb's version includes in-frame clones alone and lacks a portion of them. The sample has fewer than 300,000 clones; approximately 87% are singletons. The chain uses TRBV5-8 and TRBJ2-2, with 8 bases identical to TRBD2. The receptor was derived from a human donor in a cohort sampled during active COVID-19. The specimen sequenced was peripheral blood. The CDR3 protein is CASNSGLEGGELFF. DNA of the CDR3: TGTGCCAGCAATTCGGGACTAGAGGGCGGGGAGCTGTTTTTT.